This T cell receptor beta chain was captured in a study of blood T cell repertoires in COVID-19. Study-level information: Some COVID-19 samples were acute and others convalescent; all came from the United States, Italy and Spain. PBMCs, B-cell-depleted T cells, or T cells were the source of the cDNA or gDNA that made up the material.

V lost 6 bases to trimming and J lost 6 bases; unmatched junction nucleotides: 3. The CDR3 extends over 13 amino acids. Germline values: CDR1 LNHDA, CDR2 SQIVND (reference sequence). This clone came up a few times. As processed by the authors: Reference gene primers were amplified, and this amplification served to estimate nucleated cell counts. Libraries were prepared by immunoSEQ multiplex PCR; TCRdb keeps only in-frame clonotypes and omits some of them. The DNA was the basis for D and trimming; V, J and clone size are from that table. Here the sample spans 120,000 to 150,000 clones, 80% being singletons.

The chain uses TRBV19 and TRBJ1-1; 11 bases map to TRBD1. Source material: peripheral blood. This TCR was sampled from a man aged 55-75 years with active or convalescent COVID-19. CDR3 protein: CASRPGQGAEAFF. CDR3 coding DNA: TGTGCCAGTAGGCCGGGACAGGGGGCTGAAGCTTTCTTT.